The TCR beta chain described here comes from a study of blood T cells in healthy people across ages. Study conclusions and caveats: The fall in TCR beta diversity per million T cells was roughly linear with age.

With a J-beta primer mix and a sample-barcoded 5' primer, a second PCR ran about 7 to 12 cycles. TCRdb used MiXCR to reprocess the 5' RACE reads, holding one entry per CDR3 protein. The data contain hundreds of thousands of distinct CDR3 sequences, approximately 24% of them singletons. Deletions cut 4 bases from V and 0 bases from J, with 9 bases between. The CDR3 spans 13 residues. Germline assignment: CDR1 SQVTM and CDR2 ANQGSEA. On this clonotype: Its antigen remains unknown.

The same specimen was also included in a second study, on T cells of mothers and their children. Turning to that study: Detection yielded no persistent microchimeric T cell clones.

The chain recombines TRBV29-1 with TRBJ1-1, with D perhaps matching TRBD1 (5 bases). Material: blood. The sequence was obtained from a boy aged 5-17 years in good health. The CDR3 sequence: CSVALTVNTEAFF. The CDR3 coding sequence is TGCAGCGTTGCTTTGACAGTGAACACTGAAGCTTTCTTT.